This TCR beta chain comes out of a study of T cell repertoires in ileal Crohn's disease. The method was immunoSEQ multiplex PCR; TCRdb's version includes in-frame clones alone and lacks a portion of them. The data contain a few hundred clones, approximately 81% of them seen just once; the ten biggest clones take up 9.4%. CDR1 is SGHDT, CDR2 YYEEEE, per germline. The CDR3 length is 15 residues. V lost 3 bases to trimming and J lost 4 bases; unmatched junction nucleotides: 10. The study, taken as a whole, reports: Endoscopic recurrence occurred in every patient whose clonality exceeded 26.8%. High-frequency clones were more common in sorted CD8 than CD4 cells. Clonal expansions were more frequent in active smokers than non-smokers at surgery.

Eligibility required adulthood, ileal or ileocolonic Crohn's disease and indicated ileocolonic resection. On this clone: Its antigen is unknown.

The clonotype comes from an adult with Crohn's disease. Material: ileal tissue. This chain links TRBV5-6 with TRBJ2-7; 7 positions match TRBD2. This CDR3 reads CASSYRGGGGYEQYF. CDR3 DNA: TGTGCCAGCAGCTACCGTGGGGGGGGAGGGTACGAGCAGTACTTC.